The 15 T cell receptor beta chains below all came from one sample that was sequenced in a study of T cells in Graves' hyperthyroidism and ophthalmopathy. Amplification targeted TCR beta CDR3 regions from RNA transcripts. HTBI primers were the set used in a first-round RT-PCR of the TCR CDR3. TCRdb reprocessed the multiplex PCR reads via MiXCR and lists one record per CDR3 protein. The sample contains about 330,000 distinct CDR3 sequences, approximately 15% of which appear only once. Sample: blood. The receptors shown here come from a woman in her thirties or forties with Graves' ophthalmopathy.

This clonotype showed up many times. V is TRBV12-3 or TRBV12-4 and J is TRBJ2-1, with a weak D call TRBD1 (6 bases). V was cut by 6 bases and J by 7 bases, with 19 bases left in between. This CDR3 is built from 15 residues. The CDR3 region is CASSRTQGTRNEQFF. The CDR3 DNA follows: TGTGCCAGCAGCCGGACTCAGGGGACCAGGAATGAGCAGTTCTTC.

This clonotype was detected a few times. At one end, the junction sequence differs from germline, possibly due to a read error. This chain joins TRBV11-3 and TRBJ1-1, with D possibly matching TRBD1 (6 bases). Germline V gene sequence: CDR1 SGHNT, CDR2 YENEEA. The CDR3 is 17 residues long. The CDR3 loop reads CASSSRMGYRGNAEAFF. The CDR3 DNA follows: TGTGCCAGCAGCTCGAGAATGGGTTATAGGGGGAACGCTGAAGCTTTCTTT.

This clonotype was detected ten times or more. V usage is TRBV18 and J usage is TRBJ2-5, with D unclear. Deletions cut 4 bases from V and 3 bases from J, with 3 bases between. Germline V lookup: CDR1 KGHSH, CDR2 LQKENI. This CDR3 contains 11 residues. CDR3 DNA sequence: TGTGCCAGCTCACACAAAGAGACCCAGTACTTC. This codes for CASSHKETQYF.

This clonotype was detected a few times. The chain is built from TRBV30 and TRBJ2-1, with D tentatively TRBD2 (7 bases). V shed 3 bases and J shed 4 bases, with 25 bases lying between them. The germline V gene encodes CDR1 GTSNPN and CDR2 SVGIG (reference sequence). The CDR3 is 18 amino acids. The CDR3 region is CAWSRKGGRRRDYNEQFF. In DNA form, the CDR3 reads TGTGCCTGGAGCCGTAAGGGGGGGAGAAGACGTGATTACAATGAGCAGTTCTTC.

This clonotype showed up many times. The chain combines TRBV19 with TRBJ1-1, with a possible D match to TRBD1 (5 bases). CDR3 length: 15 amino acids. Germline CDR1 LNHDA, CDR2 SQIVND (reference sequence). Trimming took off 3 bases at V and 6 bases at J, with 17 bases between the two ends. CDR3 in amino acids: CASSISADKGSEAFF. The CDR3 DNA follows: TGTGCCAGTAGTATCTCAGCCGACAAGGGGTCTGAAGCTTTCTTT.

This clonotype has more than one count but fewer than ten. This chain links TRBV18 with TRBJ2-7, with 8 bases matching TRBD1. After removal of 4 bases from V and 6 bases from J, the junction contained 8 bases not matched to a gene. CDR3 length: 14 amino acids. Germline V lookup: CDR1 KGHSH, CDR2 LQKENI. The CDR3 DNA sequence: TGTGCCAGCTCACTCGACAGGGGAACCGCCGAGCAGTACTTC. This encodes CASSLDRGTAEQYF.

This clonotype was recorded at least ten times. The chain uses TRBV2 and TRBJ1-4; 9 bases align to TRBD1. The CDR3 runs 15 residues. Germline V gives CDR1 SNHLY, CDR2 FYNNEI. J gave up 5 bases and V 5 bases, and 6 bases lay outside the gene matches. CDR3 protein: CASSTGTGRNEKLFF. CDR3 bases: TGTGCCAGCAGTACCGGGACAGGGAGGAATGAAAAACTGTTTTTT.

A few counts support this clonotype. This sequence joins TRBV29-1 and TRBJ2-7; 8 nucleotides match TRBD2. This CDR3 is built from 14 residues. Losses at the gene ends were 2 bases for V and 5 bases for J; bases not matched to a gene: 8. Germline CDR1 and CDR2: SQVTM and ANQGSEA. The CDR3 DNA reads as TGCAGCGTTGAATCGGCGCGGGAGGAACACGAGCAGTACTTC. Protein product: CSVESAREEHEQYF.

This clonotype was picked up many times. J is TRBJ2-1 and V is TRBV24-1; perhaps TRBD1 as D (5 bases). The CDR3 consists of 17 residues. Trimming left V 3 bases short and J 3 bases short, with 17 bases between. Germline lookup yields CDR1 KGHDR and CDR2 SFDVKD. CDR3 coding DNA: TGTGCCACCAGTGATCCCACTGCAGGGAAGTACTACAATGAGCAGTTCTTC. It translates to CATSDPTAGKYYNEQFF.

This chain joins TRBV20-1 and TRBJ1-6; 10 bases line up with TRBD1. V shed 0 bases, J shed 10 bases, and the junction held 6 bases outside the gene matches. The germline V gene encodes CDR1 DFQATT and CDR2 SNEGSKA (reference sequence). The CDR3 length is 15 residues. The CDR3 DNA is TGCAGTGCTAGAGACCCCGGGACAGGGGACTCACCCCTCCACTTT. As protein: CSARDPGTGDSPLHF.

In this sample, this clonotype turned up many times. The V call is TRBV10-3, the J call TRBJ1-5; TRBD1 aligns across 10 bases. Trimming at V came to 6 bases and at J to 6 bases, leaving 5 bases not matched to a gene. Looked up from germline, CDR1 is ENHRY and CDR2 is SYGVKD. The CDR3 totals 14 residues. This CDR3 is CAISRDRGIQPQHF. The DNA for the CDR3 is TGTGCCATCAGCCGGGACAGGGGCATTCAGCCCCAGCATTTT.

This clonotype has ten or more counts. The chain couples TRBV2 to TRBJ2-7; 8 nucleotides agree with TRBD1. The CDR3 totals 13 residues. Germline-derived CDR1 and CDR2 are SNHLY and FYNNEI. The J segment lost 7 bases and the V segment lost 8 bases, leaving 10 bases of the junction unmatched. The CDR3: CASGVQGAGEQYF. The CDR3, as DNA: TGTGCCAGCGGAGTCCAGGGGGCGGGTGAGCAGTACTTC.

This clonotype has at least ten counts. The chain employs TRBV9 and TRBJ1-1; 8 bases align to TRBD1. The CDR3 has 16 residues. Unmatched junction bases numbered 7, after V lost 0 bases and J lost 3 bases. Germline loops: CDR1 SGDLS, CDR2 YYNGEE. The CDR3 protein is CASSVGGTGVYTEAFF. As DNA, the CDR3 is TGTGCCAGCAGCGTAGGAGGGACAGGCGTATACACTGAAGCTTTCTTT.

This clonotype has a count of ten or more. The chain joins TRBV29-1 to TRBJ2-5; D unresolved. CDR1 and CDR2 from the germline V gene are SQVTM and ANQGSEA. This CDR3 contains 10 residues. V shed 4 bases and J shed 2 bases, with 2 bases lying between them. The DNA for the CDR3 is TGCAGCGTTGGGCAAGAGACCCAGTACTTC. As protein: CSVGQETQYF.

This clonotype has only a few counts. This sequence joins TRBV3-1 and TRBJ2-5; 10 nucleotides line up with TRBD2. The ends lost 6 bases at V and 3 bases at J; junction bases unmatched: 4. The CDR3 is 14 amino acids. CDR1 and CDR2 from the germline V gene are LGHDT and YNNKEL (reference sequence). CDR3 DNA: TGTGCCAGCAGTTACCTAGCGGGGGAAGAGACCCAGTACTTC. This gives the protein CASSYLAGEETQYF.